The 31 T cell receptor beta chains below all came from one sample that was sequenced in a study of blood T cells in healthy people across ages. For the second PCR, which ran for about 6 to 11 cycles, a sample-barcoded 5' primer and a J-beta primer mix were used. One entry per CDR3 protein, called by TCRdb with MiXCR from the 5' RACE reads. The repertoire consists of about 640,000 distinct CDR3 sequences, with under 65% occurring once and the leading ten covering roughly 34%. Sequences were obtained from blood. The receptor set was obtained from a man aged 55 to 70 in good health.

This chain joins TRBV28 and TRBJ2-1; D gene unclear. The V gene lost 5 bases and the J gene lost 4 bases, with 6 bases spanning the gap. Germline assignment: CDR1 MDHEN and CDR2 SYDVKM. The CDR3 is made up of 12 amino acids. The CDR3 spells CASSQAYNEQFF. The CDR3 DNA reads TGTGCCAGCAGTCAAGCATACAATGAGCAGTTCTTC.

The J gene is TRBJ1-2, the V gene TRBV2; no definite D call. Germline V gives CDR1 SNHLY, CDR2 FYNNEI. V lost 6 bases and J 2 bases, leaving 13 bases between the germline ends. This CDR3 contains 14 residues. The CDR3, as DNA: TGTGCCAGCAGCGAAAGACCCCTCAACTATGGCTACACCTTC. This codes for CASSERPLNYGYTF.

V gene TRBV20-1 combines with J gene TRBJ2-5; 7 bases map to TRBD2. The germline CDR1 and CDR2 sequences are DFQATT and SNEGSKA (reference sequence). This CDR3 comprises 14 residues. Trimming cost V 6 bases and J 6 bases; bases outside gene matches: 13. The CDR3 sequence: CSANEAGRHKTQYF. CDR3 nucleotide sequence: TGCAGTGCGAATGAAGCGGGGAGACACAAGACCCAGTACTTC.

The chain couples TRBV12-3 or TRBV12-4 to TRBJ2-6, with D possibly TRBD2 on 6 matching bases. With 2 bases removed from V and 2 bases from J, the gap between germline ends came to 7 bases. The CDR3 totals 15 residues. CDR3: CASSLWRAGANVLTF. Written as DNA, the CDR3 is TGTGCCAGCAGTTTATGGAGGGCTGGGGCCAACGTCCTGACTTTC.

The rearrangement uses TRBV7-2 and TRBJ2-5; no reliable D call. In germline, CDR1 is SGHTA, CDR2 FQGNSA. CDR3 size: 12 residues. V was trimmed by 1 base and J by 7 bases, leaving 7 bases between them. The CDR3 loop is CASSLDLRTQYF. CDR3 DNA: TGTGCCAGCAGCTTAGACTTGCGGACCCAGTACTTC.

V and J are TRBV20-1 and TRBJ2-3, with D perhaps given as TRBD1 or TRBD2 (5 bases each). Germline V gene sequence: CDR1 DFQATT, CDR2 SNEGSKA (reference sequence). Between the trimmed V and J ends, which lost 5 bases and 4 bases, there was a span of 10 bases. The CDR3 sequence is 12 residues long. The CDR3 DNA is TGCAGTGCTGGGACCGGCCCAGATACGCAGTATTTT. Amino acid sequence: CSAGTGPDTQYF.

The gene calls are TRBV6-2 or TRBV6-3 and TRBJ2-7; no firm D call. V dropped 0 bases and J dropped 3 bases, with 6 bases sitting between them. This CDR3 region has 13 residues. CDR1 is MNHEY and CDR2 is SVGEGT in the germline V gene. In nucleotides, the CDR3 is TGTGCCAGCAGTTACTCGGGGTACTACGAGCAGTACTTC. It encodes CASSYSGYYEQYF.

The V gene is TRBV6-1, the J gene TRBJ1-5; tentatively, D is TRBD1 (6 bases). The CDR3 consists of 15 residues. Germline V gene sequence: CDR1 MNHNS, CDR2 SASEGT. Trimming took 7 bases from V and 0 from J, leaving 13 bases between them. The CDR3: CASTRQAYSNQPQHF. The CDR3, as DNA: TGTGCCAGCACCCGACAGGCTTATAGCAATCAGCCCCAGCATTTT.

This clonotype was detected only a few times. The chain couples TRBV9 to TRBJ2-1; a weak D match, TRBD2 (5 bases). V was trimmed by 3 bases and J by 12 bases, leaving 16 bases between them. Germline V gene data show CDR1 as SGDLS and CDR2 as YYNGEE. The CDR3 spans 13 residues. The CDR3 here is CASSAPPGSGQFF. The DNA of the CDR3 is TGTGCCAGCAGCGCCCCTCCGGGGAGTGGGCAGTTCTTC. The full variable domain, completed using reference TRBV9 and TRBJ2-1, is DSGVTQTPKHLITATGQRVTLRCSPRSGDLSVYWYQQSLDQGLQFLIQYYNGEERAKGNILERFSAQQFPDLHSELNLSSLELGDSALYFCASSAPPGSGQFFGPGTRLTVL.

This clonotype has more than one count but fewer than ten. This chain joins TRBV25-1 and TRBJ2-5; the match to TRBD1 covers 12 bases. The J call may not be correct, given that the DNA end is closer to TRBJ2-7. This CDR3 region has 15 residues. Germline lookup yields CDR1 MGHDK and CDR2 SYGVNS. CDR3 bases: TGTGCCAGCAGTGCTCCGGGACAGGGGGCGGGCGAGCAGTACTTC. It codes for CASSAPGQGAGEQYF.

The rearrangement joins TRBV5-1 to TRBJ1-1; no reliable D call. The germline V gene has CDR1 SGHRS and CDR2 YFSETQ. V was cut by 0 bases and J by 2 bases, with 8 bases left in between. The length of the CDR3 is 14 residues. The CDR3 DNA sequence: TGCGCCAGCAGCTTGGAACGGATAAACACTGAAGCTTTCTTT. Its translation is CASSLERINTEAFF.

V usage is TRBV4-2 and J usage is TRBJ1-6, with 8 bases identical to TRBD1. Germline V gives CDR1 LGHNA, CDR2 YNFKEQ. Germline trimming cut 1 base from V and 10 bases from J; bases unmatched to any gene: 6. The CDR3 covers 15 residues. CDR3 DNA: TGTGCCAGCAGCCAAGTCGCGACAGGGGTCTCACCCCTCCACTTT. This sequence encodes CASSQVATGVSPLHF.

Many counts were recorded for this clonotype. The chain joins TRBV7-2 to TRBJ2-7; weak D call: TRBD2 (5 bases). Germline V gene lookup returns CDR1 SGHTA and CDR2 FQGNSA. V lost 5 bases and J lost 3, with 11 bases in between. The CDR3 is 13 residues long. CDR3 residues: CASSVGGVYEQYF. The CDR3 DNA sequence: TGTGCCAGCAGCGTAGGAGGTGTCTACGAGCAGTACTTC.

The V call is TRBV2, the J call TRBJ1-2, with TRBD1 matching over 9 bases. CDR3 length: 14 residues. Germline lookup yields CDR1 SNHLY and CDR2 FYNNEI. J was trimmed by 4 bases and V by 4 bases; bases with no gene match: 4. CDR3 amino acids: CASSGDRARYGYTF. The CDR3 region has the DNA TGTGCCAGCAGTGGGGACAGGGCACGCTATGGCTACACCTTC.

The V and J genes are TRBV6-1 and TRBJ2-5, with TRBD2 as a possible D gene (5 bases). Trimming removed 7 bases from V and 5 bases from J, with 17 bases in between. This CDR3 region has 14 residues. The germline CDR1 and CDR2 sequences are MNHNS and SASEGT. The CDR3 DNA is TGTGCCAGCACTGCTATAGGGAGTAAGGAGACCCAGTACTTC. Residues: CASTAIGSKETQYF.

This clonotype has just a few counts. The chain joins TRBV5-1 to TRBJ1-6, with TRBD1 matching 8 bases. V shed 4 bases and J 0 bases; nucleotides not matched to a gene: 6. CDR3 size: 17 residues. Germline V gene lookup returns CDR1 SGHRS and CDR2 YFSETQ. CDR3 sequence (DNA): TGCGCCAGCAGCAAGGGACAGGATAGCTCCTATAATTCACCCCTCCACTTT. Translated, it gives CASSKGQDSSYNSPLHF.

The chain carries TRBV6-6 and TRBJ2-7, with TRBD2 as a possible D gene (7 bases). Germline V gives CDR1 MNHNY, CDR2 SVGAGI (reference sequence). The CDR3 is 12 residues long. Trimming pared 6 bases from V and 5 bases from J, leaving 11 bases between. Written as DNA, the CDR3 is TGTGCCAGCAGGACGGGGGGCGACGAGCAGTACTTC. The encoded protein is CASRTGGDEQYF.

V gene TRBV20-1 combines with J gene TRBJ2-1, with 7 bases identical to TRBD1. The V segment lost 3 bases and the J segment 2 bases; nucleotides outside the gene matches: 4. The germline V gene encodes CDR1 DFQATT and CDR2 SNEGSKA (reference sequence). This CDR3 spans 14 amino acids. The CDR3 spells CSARDQGAYNEQFF. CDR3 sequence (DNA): TGCAGTGCTAGGGACCAGGGGGCCTACAATGAGCAGTTCTTC.

The DNA of the CDR3 is TGCGCCAGCAGCTGGGACAGGGAAAATTCACCCCTCCACTTT. The encoded protein is CASSWDRENSPLHF. This rearrangement joins TRBV5-1 to TRBJ1-6; 9 bases fit TRBD1. The V and J ends lost 3 bases and 7 bases, in that order; junction bases with no gene match: 2. Germline lookup yields CDR1 SGHRS and CDR2 YFSETQ. This CDR3 contains 14 residues.

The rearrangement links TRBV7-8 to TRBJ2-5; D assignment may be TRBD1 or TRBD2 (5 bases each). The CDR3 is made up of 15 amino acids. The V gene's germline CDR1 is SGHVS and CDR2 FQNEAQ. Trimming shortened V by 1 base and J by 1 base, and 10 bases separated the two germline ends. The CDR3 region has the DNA TGTGCCAGCAGCTTAGGAGGGACGTTCCAAGAGACCCAGTACTTC. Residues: CASSLGGTFQETQYF.

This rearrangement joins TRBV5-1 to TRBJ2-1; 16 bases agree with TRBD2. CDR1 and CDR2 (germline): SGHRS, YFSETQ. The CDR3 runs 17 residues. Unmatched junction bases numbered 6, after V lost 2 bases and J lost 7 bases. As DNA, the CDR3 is TGCGCCAGCAGCTTTGTGGGACTAGCGGGGGGGCGAAATGAGCAGTTCTTC. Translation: CASSFVGLAGGRNEQFF.

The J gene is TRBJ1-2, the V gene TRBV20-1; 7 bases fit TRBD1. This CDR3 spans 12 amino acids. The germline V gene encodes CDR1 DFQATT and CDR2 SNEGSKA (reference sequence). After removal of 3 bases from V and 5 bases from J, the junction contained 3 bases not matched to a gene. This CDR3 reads CSASGTEYGYTF. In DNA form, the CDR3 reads TGCAGTGCTAGCGGGACAGAGTATGGCTACACCTTC.

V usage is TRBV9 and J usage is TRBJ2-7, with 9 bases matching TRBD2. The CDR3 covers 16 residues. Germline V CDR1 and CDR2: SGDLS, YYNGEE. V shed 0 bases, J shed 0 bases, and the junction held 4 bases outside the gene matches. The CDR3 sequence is CASSVEGSGSSYEQYF. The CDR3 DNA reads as TGTGCCAGCAGCGTAGAAGGTAGCGGGAGCTCCTACGAGCAGTACTTC.

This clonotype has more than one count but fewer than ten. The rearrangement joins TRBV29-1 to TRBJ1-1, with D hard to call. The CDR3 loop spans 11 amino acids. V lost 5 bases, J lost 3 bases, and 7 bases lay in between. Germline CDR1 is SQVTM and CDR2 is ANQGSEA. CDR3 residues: CSVSGYTEAFF. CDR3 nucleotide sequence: TGCAGCGTTTCGGGGTACACTGAAGCTTTCTTT.

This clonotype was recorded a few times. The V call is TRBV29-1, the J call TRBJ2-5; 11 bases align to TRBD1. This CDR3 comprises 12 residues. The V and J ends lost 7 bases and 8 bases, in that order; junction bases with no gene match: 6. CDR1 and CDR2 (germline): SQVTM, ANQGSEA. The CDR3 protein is CSATGQGVTQYF. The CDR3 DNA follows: TGCAGCGCTACGGGACAGGGGGTAACCCAGTACTTC.

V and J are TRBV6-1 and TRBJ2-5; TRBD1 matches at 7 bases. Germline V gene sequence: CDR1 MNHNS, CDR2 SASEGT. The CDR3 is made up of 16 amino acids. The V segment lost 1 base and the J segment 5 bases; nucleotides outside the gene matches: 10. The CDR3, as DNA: TGTGCCAGCAGTGAAGTTACCGGGACAGAGGGCGAGACCCAGTACTTC. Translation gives CASSEVTGTEGETQYF.

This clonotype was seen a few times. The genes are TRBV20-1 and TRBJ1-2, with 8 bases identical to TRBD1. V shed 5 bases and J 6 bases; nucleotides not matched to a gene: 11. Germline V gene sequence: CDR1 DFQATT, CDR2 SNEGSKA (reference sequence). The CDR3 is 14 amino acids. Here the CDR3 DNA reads TGCAGTGCTCCGCCAGGACCAGGGGGCCATGGCTACACCTTC. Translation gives CSAPPGPGGHGYTF.

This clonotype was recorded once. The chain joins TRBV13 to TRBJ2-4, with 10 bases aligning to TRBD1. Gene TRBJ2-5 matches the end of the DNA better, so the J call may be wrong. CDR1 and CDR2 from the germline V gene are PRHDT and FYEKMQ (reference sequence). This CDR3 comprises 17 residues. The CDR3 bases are TGTGCCAGCAGCTTAACAGGGACAGGGGCCTCCCAAGAGACCCAGTACTTC. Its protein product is CASSLTGTGASQETQYF.

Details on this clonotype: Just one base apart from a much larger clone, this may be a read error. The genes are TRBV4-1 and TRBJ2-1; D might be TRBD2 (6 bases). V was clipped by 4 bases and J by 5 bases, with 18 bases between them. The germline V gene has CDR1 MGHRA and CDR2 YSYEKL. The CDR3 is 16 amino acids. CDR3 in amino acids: CASSPTSGPDHNEQFF. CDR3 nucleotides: TGCGCCAGCAGCCCCACAAGCGGGCCTGACCACAATGAGCAGTTCTTC.

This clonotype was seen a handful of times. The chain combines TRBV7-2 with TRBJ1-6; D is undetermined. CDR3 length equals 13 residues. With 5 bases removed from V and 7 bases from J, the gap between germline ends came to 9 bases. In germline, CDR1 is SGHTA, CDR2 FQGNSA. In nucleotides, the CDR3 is TGTGCCAGCAGCCAAGGTATCAATTCACCCCTCCACTTT. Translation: CASSQGINSPLHF.

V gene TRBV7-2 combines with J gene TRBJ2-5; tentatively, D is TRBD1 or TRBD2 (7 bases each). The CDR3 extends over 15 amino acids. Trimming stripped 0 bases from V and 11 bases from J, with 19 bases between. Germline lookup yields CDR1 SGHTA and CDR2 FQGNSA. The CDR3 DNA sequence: TGTGCCAGCAGCTTAGCTTCCACACCCCAGGGGGGGCAGTACTTC. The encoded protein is CASSLASTPQGGQYF.